The rows below give T cell receptor beta chains drawn from one sample of a study of blood T cell repertoires in COVID-19. Only in-frame clones appear in the TCRdb table, and some are missing; sequencing was by immunoSEQ multiplex PCR. Here the sample spans some 320,000 clones, approximately 90% being singletons. Material for sequencing was peripheral blood. The source of these receptors is a woman aged 25 to 39 who had recovered from COVID-19. CDR3s include the opening cysteine and the closing phenylalanine or tryptophan. The D gene is left open where the match is weak. Clone size appears in some rows only: once, few, many, or a class for an expanded clone.

-	TRBJ1-2	-	TRBV5-6	CASSSQVDYGYTF	TGTGCCAGCAGCTCACAGGTGGACTATGGCTACACCTTC
-	TRBJ2-7	-	TRBV6-5	CASRPTTSYEQYF	TGTGCCAGCCGCCCCACCACTTCCTACGAGCAGTACTTC
-	TRBJ1-3	TRBD1	TRBV10-3	CAIALDRASGNTIYF	TGTGCCATCGCTTTAGACAGGGCCTCTGGAAACACCATATATTTT
-	TRBJ1-2	-	TRBV4-1	CASSQESDSHYGYTF	TGCGCCAGCAGCCAAGAATCGGACAGTCACTATGGCTACACCTTC
-	TRBJ1-4	TRBD1	TRBV15	CATSTPGQTNEKLFF	TGTGCCACCAGCACTCCGGGACAGACTAATGAAAAACTGTTTTTT
-	TRBJ1-5	TRBD1	TRBV19	CASSRGQGDQPQHF	TGTGCCAGTAGTAGGGGACAGGGAGATCAGCCCCAGCATTTT
-	TRBJ2-7	TRBD2	TRBV2	CASTERLAGGLTYEQYF	TGTGCCAGCACCGAGCGATTAGCGGGGGGTTTAACCTACGAGCAGTACTTC
-	TRBJ2-5	TRBD2	TRBV4-2	CASSTSGGGETQYF	TGTGCCAGCAGCACTAGCGGGGGGGGAGAGACCCAGTACTTC
-	TRBJ1-2	TRBD1	TRBV6-5	CASSLQGAGYGYTF	TGTGCCAGCAGTTTACAGGGGGCGGGGTATGGCTACACCTTC
-	TRBJ2-5	-	TRBV7-3	CASSLGSGETQYF	TGTGCCAGCAGCTTAGGGTCGGGGGAGACCCAGTACTTC
-	TRBJ1-1	-	TRBV2	CASSRDTEAFF	TGTGCCAGCAGTCGGGACACTGAAGCTTTCTTT
-	TRBJ2-7	-	TRBV6-6	CASSYEAVYEQYF	TGTGCCAGCAGTTACGAGGCAGTCTACGAGCAGTACTTC
-	TRBJ2-7	TRBD1	TRBV24-1	CATSDPRDSYEQYF	TGTGCCACCAGTGATCCCCGGGACAGCTACGAGCAGTACTTC
once	TRBJ2-1	TRBD1	TRBV5-1	CASSRQGASSYNEQFF	TGCGCCAGCAGCCGTCAGGGGGCCTCTTCCTACAATGAGCAGTTCTTC
-	TRBJ1-5	-	TRBV28	CASSLIAYGQPQHF	TGTGCCAGCAGTTTGATAGCCTATGGTCAGCCCCAGCATTTT
-	TRBJ2-5	TRBD2	TRBV9	CASSSAGTSGAETQYF	TGTGCCAGCAGCTCGGCCGGGACTAGCGGGGCAGAGACCCAGTACTTC
-	TRBJ1-4	-	TRBV28	CASSLKFTGNEKLFF	TGTGCCAGCAGTTTAAAATTCACGGGTAATGAAAAACTGTTTTTT
few	TRBJ2-1	-	TRBV7-9	CASSLKRGAMNEQFF	TGTGCCAGCAGCTTAAAACGGGGGGCTATGAATGAGCAGTTCTTC
-	TRBJ2-1	-	TRBV5-1	CASSSNYNEQFF	TGCGCCAGCAGCTCTAACTACAATGAGCAGTTCTTC
-	TRBJ2-3	-	TRBV27	CASSSRQETYTDTQYF	TGTGCCAGCAGTTCTCGACAAGAGACGTACACAGATACGCAGTATTTT
-	TRBJ2-5	-	TRBV9	CASSLSPRSQETQYF	TGTGCCAGCAGCCTATCTCCGAGGAGCCAAGAGACCCAGTACTTC
-	TRBJ1-2	-	TRBV12-5	CASGPPTGGYTF	TGTGCTAGTGGTCCCCCGACAGGTGGCTACACCTTC
-	TRBJ2-2	TRBD1	TRBV5-6	CASSLEPGQAYLTGELFF	TGTGCCAGCAGCTTGGAGCCGGGACAGGCTTACCTCACCGGGGAGCTGTTTTTT
-	TRBJ1-2	TRBD1	TRBV18	CASSVGTGADYGYTF	TGTGCCAGCTCGGTTGGGACAGGGGCTGACTATGGCTACACCTTC
once	TRBJ1-5	TRBD1	TRBV7-9	CASSLAGTGYQPQHF	TGTGCCAGCAGCTTAGCGGGGACAGGGTACCAGCCCCAGCATTTT
-	TRBJ1-6	-	TRBV7-2	CASSSQRNSPLHF	TGTGCCAGCAGCTCCCAGCGAAATTCACCCCTCCACTTT
-	TRBJ2-2	-	TRBV25-1	CASSDPRTEGELFF	TGTGCCAGCAGTGACCCCAGAACAGAGGGGGAGCTGTTTTTT